This T cell receptor (beta chain) emerged from a study of OX40 agonist ivuxolimab in advanced cancers. The study's findings and limits: The specificity for antigen of the expanded peripheral T cells was not determined. At doses 0.1 to 3.0 mg/kg, CD4+ and CD8+ clones expanded.

Assay used: immunoSEQ multiplex PCR; TCRdb lists only in-frame clones, some missing. This table holds about 84,000 clones, 89% found once. Notes on this clone: Its matching antigen is unknown. Different DNA sequences within this sample yield the same CDR3.

The V end lost 2 bases, the J end lost 4 bases, and 5 bases lay between the germline ends. The germline V gene has CDR1 LNHDA and CDR2 SQIVND (reference sequence). This CDR3 has 12 amino acids. The source material was CD4+ or CD8+ T cells sorted from blood, sampled in a trial of the OX40 agonist ivuxolimab. The chain couples TRBV19 to TRBJ1-2; no definite D call. This TCR derives from an adult with an advanced solid tumor such as melanoma, head and neck, liver or kidney cancer. The CDR3 sequence is CASSISVYGYTF. CDR3 DNA: TGTGCCAGTAGTATATCTGTCTATGGCTACACCTTC.